The T cell receptor (beta chain) described here comes from a study of T cell clonality in common variable immunodeficiency. The CDR3 spans 15 residues. The germline V gene has CDR1 DFQATT and CDR2 SNEGSKA (reference sequence). The germline V and J ends were trimmed by 1 base and 3 bases, with 10 bases remaining between them. This clone came up many times. What it recognizes is unknown. Read sequence stops 3 residues before the CDR3 end, and the germline J gene provides the missing end. Study results and caveats: Compared with healthy controls, CVID subjects showed increased TCRbeta clonality, mostly in about a third. CVID patient heterogeneity limited repertoire-clinical complication correlations. CVID subjects shared fewer TCRbeta clones than healthy controls did.

The method was immunoSEQ multiplex PCR; TCRdb's version includes in-frame clones alone and lacks a portion of them. This sample carries 35,000 to 45,000 clones and no singletons, and approximately 2.7% goes to the top ten. The gene calls are TRBV20-1 and TRBJ2-6; the D is unclear. The sequenced material came from peripheral blood mononuclear cells. This receptor was taken from a person aged 18 to 70 in good health. The sequenced part of the CDR3 DNA is TGCAGTGCTAGAGGTGCAGAAGATGGGGCCAACGTC. Its translation is CSARGAEDGANV. The complete CDR3 sequence is CSARGAEDGANVLTF.